The 19 T cell receptor beta chains presented below share a single source sample, sequenced in a study of CD8 T cells in ankylosing spondylitis. A single record per CDR3 protein comes from TCRdb applying MiXCR to the 5' RACE reads. The table lists fewer than 180,000 distinct CDR3 sequences, roughly 44% of them singletons. The sample comprised synovial fluid, either unsorted or a sorted T cell fraction (not recorded which). These receptors were obtained from a male donor with ankylosing spondylitis.

This clonotype was seen at least ten times. This chain uses TRBV5-1 with TRBJ1-1; D is unclear. Trimming pared 0 bases from V and 4 bases from J, leaving 7 bases between. This CDR3 has 13 amino acids. Germline assignment: CDR1 SGHRS and CDR2 YFSETQ. The CDR3 here is CASSLVEFTEAFF. CDR3 sequence (DNA): TGCGCCAGCAGCTTGGTGGAATTCACTGAAGCTTTCTTT.

The rearrangement links TRBV5-1 to TRBJ2-5; no clear D gene. V dropped 2 bases and J dropped 2 bases, with 13 bases sitting between them. In germline, CDR1 is SGHRS, CDR2 YFSETQ. There are 15 residues in the CDR3. The CDR3 protein is CASSFNPGRQETQYF. DNA for the CDR3: TGCGCCAGCAGCTTTAATCCCGGCAGACAAGAGACCCAGTACTTC.

This clonotype was counted at least ten times. The chain uses TRBV9 and TRBJ2-1; 9 nucleotides align to TRBD2. The CDR3 is made up of 17 amino acids. V was pared by 3 bases and J by 4 bases, with 11 bases of the junction left unmatched. In germline, CDR1 is SGDLS, CDR2 YYNGEE. The CDR3 spells CASSASLAGENYNEQFF. The CDR3 nucleotides are TGTGCCAGCAGCGCGAGCTTAGCGGGAGAGAATTACAATGAGCAGTTCTTC. Combining the CDR3 with reference TRBV9 and TRBJ2-1 gives the whole variable domain DSGVTQTPKHLITATGQRVTLRCSPRSGDLSVYWYQQSLDQGLQFLIQYYNGEERAKGNILERFSAQQFPDLHSELNLSSLELGDSALYFCASSASLAGENYNEQFFGPGTRLTVL.

A few counts support this clonotype. The chain employs TRBV27 and TRBJ2-1, with D perhaps TRBD2 (6 bases). With 6 bases removed from V and 6 bases from J, the gap between germline ends came to 15 bases. This CDR3 comprises 14 residues. The germline CDR1 and CDR2 sequences are MNHEY and SMNVEV (reference sequence). For the CDR3, the DNA is TGTGCCAGCAGGGGGGGAAGGCGCGGCAATGAGCAGTTCTTC. Translated, it gives CASRGGRRGNEQFF.

CDR3 bases: TGTGCCAGCAGCCTCCGACAGGCTACCACAGATACGCAGTATTTT. Its protein product is CASSLRQATTDTQYF. The V call is TRBV4-2, the J call TRBJ2-3, with a possible D match to TRBD1 (6 bases). The CDR3 extends over 15 amino acids. The germline V gene has CDR1 LGHNA and CDR2 YNFKEQ. The V end lost 4 bases, the J end lost 2 bases, and 13 bases lay between the germline ends.

The V call is TRBV7-9, the J call TRBJ2-1, with D unclear. Germline CDR1 is SEHNR and CDR2 is FQNEAQ (reference sequence). V dropped 4 bases and J dropped 0 bases, with 13 bases sitting between them. This CDR3 is built from 16 residues. The CDR3 DNA reads TGTGCCAGCAGCTCCCTCCTTTTTAGCTCCTACAATGAGCAGTTCTTC. Translated: CASSSLLFSSYNEQFF.

The chain links TRBV27 to TRBJ2-3; perhaps TRBD1 as D (6 bases). The CDR3 runs 16 residues. Deletions cut 1 base from V and 2 bases from J, with 13 bases between. Germline loops: CDR1 MNHEY, CDR2 SMNVEV (reference sequence). CDR3 residues: CASSLYSRTATDTQYF. The CDR3 DNA follows: TGTGCCAGCAGTTTATATAGCCGGACAGCCACAGATACGCAGTATTTT.

J is TRBJ1-1 and V is TRBV7-9; possibly TRBD1 for D (5 bases). The germline V gene has CDR1 SEHNR and CDR2 FQNEAQ (reference sequence). The CDR3 consists of 13 residues. Trimming took off 1 base at V and 6 bases at J, with 9 bases between the two ends. CDR3 in amino acids: CASSLVGDPEAFF. For the CDR3, the DNA is TGTGCCAGCAGCTTAGTGGGGGATCCTGAAGCTTTCTTT.

The chain uses TRBV2 and TRBJ1-5; a weak D match, TRBD1 (5 bases). The CDR3 extends over 15 amino acids. V was pared by 2 bases and J by 7 bases, with 15 bases between. Germline CDR1 is SNHLY and CDR2 is FYNNEI. CDR3 nucleotide sequence: TGTGCCAGCAGTGAAATGGTGGGGGGAGAACAGCCCCAGCATTTT. This translates into CASSEMVGGEQPQHF.

With regard to this clonotype: At one end the junction does not follow the germline gene, possibly because of a read error. The rearrangement links TRBV4-2 to TRBJ2-3, with 8 bases identical to TRBD2. The CDR3 has 16 residues. The germline V gene encodes CDR1 LGHNA and CDR2 YNFKEQ. CDR3 DNA sequence: TGTGCCAGTAGCCAAGTAGCGGGACGATCCACAGATACGCAGTATTTT. Amino acid sequence: CASSQVAGRSTDTQYF.

The chain couples TRBV4-1 to TRBJ2-1; 11 nucleotides line up with TRBD1. The V gene's germline CDR1 is MGHRA and CDR2 YSYEKL. J was trimmed by 8 bases and V by 4 bases; bases with no gene match: 7. This CDR3 has 15 residues. DNA for the CDR3: TGCGCCAGCAGCCGGACAGGGGGCAAAGTGGATGAGCAGTTCTTC. Its translation is CASSRTGGKVDEQFF.

V usage is TRBV7-9 and J usage is TRBJ2-3, with 11 bases fitting TRBD1. After removal of 5 bases from V and 6 bases from J, the junction contained 7 bases not matched to a gene. The CDR3 loop spans 15 amino acids. Germline lookup yields CDR1 SEHNR and CDR2 FQNEAQ (reference sequence). CDR3 nucleotide sequence: TGTGCCAGCAGCGCTAGGGACAGGGGGTCTGATACGCAGTATTTT. Amino acids: CASSARDRGSDTQYF.

This clonotype came up a few times. V and J are TRBV9 and TRBJ2-5; 8 nucleotides line up with TRBD2. In germline, CDR1 is SGDLS, CDR2 YYNGEE. The CDR3 consists of 14 residues. Unmatched junction bases numbered 2, after V lost 4 bases and J lost 0 bases. The CDR3: CASSPLADQETQYF. As DNA, the CDR3 is TGTGCCAGCAGCCCACTAGCGGACCAAGAGACCCAGTACTTC.

This clonotype has ten or more counts. The chain employs TRBV20-1 and TRBJ2-1; D gene ambiguous. The CDR3 is 14 residues long. V was trimmed by 3 bases and J by 2 bases, leaving 11 bases between them. Per the germline V gene, CDR1 is DFQATT and CDR2 is SNEGSKA (reference sequence). This chain's CDR3 is CSASPEAAYNEQFF. The DNA for the CDR3 is TGCAGTGCTAGCCCCGAGGCCGCCTACAATGAGCAGTTCTTC.

The J gene is TRBJ2-1, the V gene TRBV7-2; D gene unclear. This CDR3 has 15 amino acids. V was pared by 2 bases and J by 5 bases, with 13 bases between. Germline CDR1 reads SGHTA; CDR2 reads FQGNSA. DNA for the CDR3: TGTGCCAGCAGCTTACAGCCCCTTAACAACAATGAGCAGTTCTTC. Translation gives CASSLQPLNNNEQFF.

This clonotype was counted many times. The chain is built from TRBV4-1 and TRBJ2-1; TRBD2 aligns across 10 bases. Germline V lookup: CDR1 MGHRA, CDR2 YSYEKL. The J segment lost 6 bases and the V segment lost 4 bases, leaving 6 bases of the junction unmatched. This CDR3 is 15 amino acids long. DNA of the CDR3: TGCGCCAGCAGCCGAACTAGCGGGATAATCAATGAGCAGTTCTTC. This sequence encodes CASSRTSGIINEQFF.

This clonotype was observed a handful of times. This chain uses TRBV28 with TRBJ1-1; TRBD1 might be the D (5 bases). CDR1 MDHEN and CDR2 SYDVKM come from the germline V gene. V was pared by 6 bases and J by 2 bases, with 13 bases between. The CDR3 runs to 14 residues. The CDR3 nucleotides read TGTGCCAGCAGCCTAGGGGTTTCCAACACTGAAGCTTTCTTT. Translated: CASSLGVSNTEAFF. The variable domain in full, with the rest retrieved from reference TRBV28 and TRBJ1-1, is DVKVTQSSRYLVKRTGEKVFLECVQDMDHENMFWYRQDPGLGLRLIYFSYDVKMKEKGDIPEGYSVSREKKERFSLILESASTNQTSMYLCASSLGVSNTEAFFGQGTRLTVV.

The sample holds a few counts of this clonotype. This chain joins TRBV28 and TRBJ2-4; TRBD1 or TRBD2 may be the D gene (5 bases each). Deletions cut 6 bases from V and 7 bases from J, with 13 bases between. The germline V gene encodes CDR1 MDHEN and CDR2 SYDVKM. This CDR3 comprises 13 residues. This CDR3 is CASRSRWGNIQYF. CDR3 nucleotide sequence: TGTGCCAGCAGATCCCGGTGGGGGAACATTCAGTACTTC.

This sequence joins TRBV28 and TRBJ1-2; 8 positions match TRBD1. The CDR3 consists of 15 residues. With 3 bases clipped from V and 1 base from J, the junction kept 4 bases outside the gene matches. Germline loops: CDR1 MDHEN, CDR2 SYDVKM. CDR3 bases: TGTGCCAGCAGTTTCCGACAGGGGATTAACTATGGCTACACCTTC. It yields the protein CASSFRQGINYGYTF.